The 31 T cell receptor beta chains below come from one sample, sequenced in a study of T-cell reconstitution after alpha-beta-depleted transplantation in children. Unique molecular identifiers were used in preparing the TCRbeta library. TCRdb called the PCR reads again in MiXCR, with one record for every CDR3 protein. The profile covers about 980,000 distinct CDR3 sequences, with about 31% appearing a single time and around 30% taken by the ten largest. The sample consisted of PBMCs, mostly from graft donor cells, taken 360 days after TCRalphabeta/CD19-depleted stem cell transplant. The receptors stem from a boy less than two years old who had a stem cell transplant for SCID, so the T cells may come from the graft donor.

The chain employs TRBV18 and TRBJ2-3, with TRBD2 identical over 8 bases. Germline V lookup: CDR1 KGHSH, CDR2 LQKENI. This CDR3 comprises 12 residues. The J segment lost 12 bases and the V segment lost 3 bases, leaving 5 bases of the junction unmatched. CDR3 DNA: TGTGCCAGCTCACCGGACGGGGGGGCCCAGTATTTT. Encoded protein: CASSPDGGAQYF.

The J gene is TRBJ2-5, the V gene TRBV28; unclear D gene. Germline V gives CDR1 MDHEN, CDR2 SYDVKM. The V gene lost 4 bases and the J gene lost 2 bases, with 14 bases spanning the gap. The CDR3 extends over 15 amino acids. The CDR3 DNA is TGTGCCAGCAGTTGGGCAGGTATCGAGCAAGAGACCCAGTACTTC. Its translation: CASSWAGIEQETQYF.

This sequence joins TRBV27 and TRBJ2-7; D not resolved. Trimming removed 0 bases at V and 4 bases at J, with 13 bases between. This CDR3 contains 15 residues. Germline CDR1 and CDR2: MNHEY and SMNVEV (reference sequence). The CDR3 loop reads CASSLSPFPLYEQYF. The CDR3 nucleotides read TGTGCCAGCAGTTTATCCCCTTTCCCTCTTTACGAGCAGTACTTC.

This clonotype was counted a single time. Here the CDR3 DNA reads TGTGCCAGCAGCTTTTTCCGGGCGGGTATCGAGCAGTACTTC. Its translation is CASSFFRAGIEQYF. This sequence joins TRBV7-6 and TRBJ2-7, with D perhaps matching TRBD2 (5 bases). The CDR3 length is 14 residues. Trimming took 3 bases from V and 6 from J, leaving 15 bases between them. Germline loops: CDR1 SGHVS, CDR2 FNYEAQ.

The chain combines TRBV20-1 with TRBJ2-1; 7 bases map to TRBD2. Trimming cost V 5 bases and J 5 bases; bases outside gene matches: 9. Germline V gene lookup returns CDR1 DFQATT and CDR2 SNEGSKA (reference sequence). This CDR3 has 14 residues. CDR3 amino acids: CSAVTSAEHNEQFF. The CDR3 DNA reads as TGCAGTGCTGTAACTAGCGCCGAACACAATGAGCAGTTCTTC.

The J gene is TRBJ2-1, the V gene TRBV12-3 or TRBV12-4; 8 bases agree with TRBD1. V was pared by 4 bases and J by 6 bases, with 11 bases of the junction left unmatched. This CDR3 comprises 16 residues. CDR3 DNA sequence: TGTGCCAGCAGTTCCCAGGGACAGGTTGCTGCCAATGAGCAGTTCTTC. Protein product: CASSSQGQVAANEQFF.

The chain recombines TRBV27 with TRBJ2-7; perhaps TRBD1 as D (6 bases). The CDR3 is 16 residues long. The V and J ends lost 2 bases and 2 bases respectively, with 16 bases between them. Germline values: CDR1 MNHEY, CDR2 SMNVEV (reference sequence). The CDR3 DNA reads as TGTGCCAGCAGTTTAAATTCTTGGGCAGGGGCCTACGAGCAGTACTTC. It yields the protein CASSLNSWAGAYEQYF.

The chain joins TRBV11-2 to TRBJ1-1, with D uncertain. V was clipped by 4 bases and J by 4 bases, with 10 bases between them. The CDR3 is made up of 13 amino acids. Germline assignment: CDR1 SGHAT and CDR2 FQNNGV. CDR3 sequence reads: CASSYGPSTEAFF. The CDR3 region has the DNA TGTGCCAGCAGCTACGGCCCCAGCACTGAAGCTTTCTTT.

This clonotype was seen a few times. The chain links TRBV20-1 to TRBJ1-5; D is possibly TRBD1 (6 bases). The germline V and J ends were trimmed by 5 bases and 2 bases, with 13 bases remaining between them. Germline CDR1 is DFQATT and CDR2 is SNEGSKA (reference sequence). The CDR3 sequence is 14 residues long. The CDR3 region is CSASQGYGNQPQHF. The CDR3 DNA follows: TGCAGTGCTTCACAGGGTTATGGCAATCAGCCCCAGCATTTT.

This rearrangement joins TRBV29-1 to TRBJ1-1; D is undetermined. From germline, CDR1 is SQVTM and CDR2 ANQGSEA. This CDR3 spans 13 amino acids. V was shortened by 4 bases and J by 2 bases, with 11 bases between the two germline ends. CDR3 protein: CSVVDHRNTEAFF. The CDR3 DNA reads as TGCAGCGTTGTGGACCACCGAAACACTGAAGCTTTCTTT.

This clonotype was picked up a small number of times. The CDR3 loop is CASGPAMGEETQYF. The CDR3 DNA reads as TGTGCCAGCGGTCCGGCTATGGGAGAAGAGACCCAGTACTTC. J is TRBJ2-5 and V is TRBV12-3 or TRBV12-4; tentatively, D is TRBD2 (5 bases). The CDR3 is 14 amino acids. V shed 8 bases and J shed 3 bases, with 16 bases lying between them.

This clonotype has just a few counts. V usage is TRBV20-1 and J usage is TRBJ2-7; 7 bases map to TRBD1. This CDR3 is 12 amino acids long. Germline V CDR1 and CDR2: DFQATT, SNEGSKA (reference sequence). The CDR3 region has the DNA TGCAGCGTTGGGACAGTCTCCTACGAGCAGTACTTC. Protein: CSVGTVSYEQYF.

V is TRBV6-1 and J is TRBJ1-1, with D perhaps matching TRBD1 (5 bases). Germline V CDR1 and CDR2: MNHNS, SASEGT. Trimming stripped 6 bases from V and 0 bases from J, with 11 bases between. This CDR3 comprises 14 residues. CDR3 in DNA: TGTGCCAGCAGCTCGACAGCCGTGAACACTGAAGCTTTCTTT. Translating gives CASSSTAVNTEAFF.

This clonotype has more than one count but fewer than ten. This chain connects TRBV18 to TRBJ2-1; the D is unclear. The germline V gene encodes CDR1 KGHSH and CDR2 LQKENI. The V end lost 3 bases, the J end lost 8 bases, and 14 bases lay between the germline ends. CDR3 length equals 14 residues. The CDR3 region has the DNA TGTGCCAGCTCACCTCAGCTGGTGTTCGATGAGCAGTTCTTC. Its translation: CASSPQLVFDEQFF.

The chain uses TRBV29-1 and TRBJ1-1, with 10 bases fitting TRBD1. In germline, CDR1 is SQVTM, CDR2 ANQGSEA. The V segment lost 5 bases and the J segment 10 bases; nucleotides outside the gene matches: 13. The CDR3 covers 14 residues. CDR3 sequence: CSVTEGTGAFRAFF. CDR3 DNA: TGCAGCGTTACGGAAGGGACAGGGGCCTTCCGAGCTTTCTTT.

This clonotype was observed many times. The chain employs TRBV9 and TRBJ2-3, with D uncertain. The germline V gene has CDR1 SGDLS and CDR2 YYNGEE. V lost 0 bases and J lost 1, with 6 bases in between. There are 14 residues in the CDR3. CDR3 nucleotides: TGTGCCAGCAGCGTAGACGAGGGCACAGATACGCAGTATTTT. Translating gives CASSVDEGTDTQYF.

V usage is TRBV11-2 and J usage is TRBJ2-1; 9 bases are shared with TRBD2. The germline CDR1 and CDR2 sequences are SGHAT and FQNNGV. Unmatched junction bases numbered 10, after V lost 3 bases and J lost 7 bases. This CDR3 region has 16 residues. The DNA of the CDR3 is TGTGCCAGCAGCTTTTGGGGGACTAGCAATGGGAATGAGCAGTTCTTC. Its protein product is CASSFWGTSNGNEQFF.

This clonotype has more than one count but fewer than ten. The V call is TRBV20-1, the J call TRBJ2-5; D perhaps matches TRBD2 (7 bases). The CDR3 spans 15 residues. Trimming took 1 base from V and 1 from J, leaving 13 bases between them. Germline values: CDR1 DFQATT, CDR2 SNEGSKA (reference sequence). CDR3: CSARGARGAQETQYF. CDR3 in DNA: TGCAGTGCTAGAGGGGCCCGGGGGGCCCAAGAGACCCAGTACTTC.

The rearrangement uses TRBV7-6 and TRBJ2-2, with D possibly being TRBD1 or TRBD2 (6 bases each). Germline CDR1 and CDR2: SGHVS and FNYEAQ. V gave up 3 bases and J gave up 0 bases, with 14 bases separating them. This CDR3 region has 17 residues. DNA for the CDR3: TGTGCCAGCAGCTTTGGAGGGGGGACCGCGAACACCGGGGAGCTGTTTTTT. It codes for CASSFGGGTANTGELFF.

Only a few counts were recorded for this clonotype. The CDR3 DNA sequence: TGTGCCAGCAGCTTTATCCTAGCGGGGGGCAGCTCCTACAATGAGCAGTTCTTC. It translates to CASSFILAGGSSYNEQFF. The chain combines TRBV5-5 with TRBJ2-1, with 11 bases aligning to TRBD2. In germline, CDR1 is SGHKS, CDR2 YYEKEE (reference sequence). The CDR3 length is 18 residues. J was trimmed by 0 bases and V by 2 bases; bases with no gene match: 7. The full variable domain, completed using reference TRBV5-5 and TRBJ2-1, is DAGVTQSPTHLIKTRGQQVTLRCSPISGHKSVSWYQQVLGQGPQFIFQYYEKEERGRGNFPDRFSARQFPNYSSELNVNALLLGDSALYLCASSFILAGGSSYNEQFFGPGTRLTVL.

The V gene is TRBV6-1, the J gene TRBJ2-1; the D gene is possibly TRBD1 (6 bases). V lost 0 bases and J lost 13, with 16 bases in between. CDR1 and CDR2 (germline): MNHNS, SASEGT. CDR3 length equals 14 residues. This chain's CDR3 is CASSEALLRGEQFF. Written as DNA, the CDR3 is TGTGCCAGCAGTGAAGCGCTTCTCAGGGGTGAACAGTTCTTC.

This chain connects TRBV2 to TRBJ2-2; 13 bases align to TRBD2. The trim removed 7 bases at V and 4 bases at J, leaving 6 bases unmatched. Germline loops: CDR1 SNHLY, CDR2 FYNNEI. This CDR3 is 16 amino acids long. CDR3: CASTATSGGITGELFF. Written as DNA, the CDR3 is TGTGCCAGCACCGCGACTAGCGGGGGGATCACCGGGGAGCTGTTTTTT.

This clonotype was counted many times. The CDR3 region has the DNA TGCAGCGTTGGTACCCTGCTGAGCACTGAAGCTTTCTTT. This translates into CSVGTLLSTEAFF. This chain joins TRBV29-1 and TRBJ1-1; D is undetermined. Germline V gene sequence: CDR1 SQVTM, CDR2 ANQGSEA. This CDR3 is 13 amino acids long. V lost 4 bases and J lost 4, with 13 bases in between.

This clonotype turned up a few times. The V and J genes are TRBV7-9 and TRBJ2-2; D is ambiguous. Germline-derived CDR1 and CDR2 are SEHNR and FQNEAQ (reference sequence). Between the trimmed V and J ends, which lost 7 bases and 1 base, there was a span of 7 bases. CDR3 length: 13 residues. The CDR3 region has the DNA TGTGCCAGCACCTCGCGGAACACCGGGGAGCTGTTTTTT. Translation gives CASTSRNTGELFF.

This clonotype was picked up one time. The V gene is TRBV5-1, the J gene TRBJ2-1; TRBD2 is a possible D gene (5 bases). The germline CDR1 and CDR2 sequences are SGHRS and YFSETQ. Deletions cut 3 bases from V and 10 bases from J, with 14 bases between. This CDR3 has 13 residues. DNA for the CDR3: TGCGCCAGCAGCTGGGTAGGGAGTCGAGAGCAGTTCTTC. It encodes CASSWVGSREQFF.

The chain uses TRBV12-3 or TRBV12-4 and TRBJ2-1, with D possibly TRBD2 on 5 matching bases. CDR3 size: 15 residues. Deletions cut 3 bases from V and 5 bases from J, with 14 bases between. The CDR3 DNA follows: TGTGCCAGCAGTTTTTTAGCGAAACATAACAATGAGCAGTTCTTC. This translates into CASSFLAKHNNEQFF.

This clonotype was recorded a few times. This chain joins TRBV7-3 and TRBJ2-5; D uncertain. CDR1 and CDR2 from the germline V gene are SGHTA and FQGTGA. V was shortened by 2 bases and J by 5 bases, with 12 bases between the two germline ends. The CDR3 runs to 14 residues. DNA for the CDR3: TGTGCCAGCAGCTTATTCGGATCGACGGAGACCCAGTACTTC. The encoded protein is CASSLFGSTETQYF.

The table lists this clonotype with a count of one. The rearrangement uses TRBV12-3 or TRBV12-4 and TRBJ2-2, with a weak D call TRBD2 (5 bases). This CDR3 is built from 15 residues. V lost 5 bases, J lost 5 bases, and 15 bases lay in between. The CDR3 is CASSPPTRITGELFF. The CDR3 coding sequence is TGTGCCAGCAGTCCCCCCACTAGAATTACCGGGGAGCTGTTTTTT.

The CDR3 loop is CASSLRSKNQPQHF. The CDR3 region has the DNA TGTGCCAGCAGTCTCCGATCCAAGAATCAGCCCCAGCATTTT. The rearrangement uses TRBV6-1 and TRBJ1-5, with D hard to call. CDR3 length equals 14 residues. V was pared by 5 bases and J by 4 bases, with 12 bases between. Germline V CDR1 and CDR2: MNHNS, SASEGT.

The chain links TRBV11-2 to TRBJ2-1; 9 positions agree with TRBD1. In germline, CDR1 is SGHAT, CDR2 FQNNGV. The ends lost 5 bases at V and 10 bases at J; junction bases unmatched: 9. The CDR3 runs 14 residues. The CDR3 nucleotides are TGTGCCAGCAGCACGGACAGGGGCCGGGGGGAGCAGTTCTTC. Amino acid sequence: CASSTDRGRGEQFF. The full variable domain, with the rest looked up from reference TRBV11-2 and TRBJ2-1, is EAGVAQSPRYKIIEKRQSVAFWCNPISGHATLYWYQQILGQGPKLLIQFQNNGVVDDSQLPKDRFSAERLKGVDSTLKIQPAKLEDSAVYLCASSTDRGRGEQFFGPGTRLTVL.

In this sample, this clonotype turned up a few times. The chain couples TRBV5-1 to TRBJ1-1, with D perhaps TRBD1 (6 bases). Germline V gene data show CDR1 as SGHRS and CDR2 as YFSETQ. V was trimmed by 3 bases and J by 3 bases, leaving 15 bases between them. CDR3 length: 15 residues. The CDR3 spells CASSYGRGRDTEAFF. The DNA for the CDR3 is TGCGCCAGCAGCTACGGCAGGGGCCGGGACACTGAAGCTTTCTTT. Complete variable domain (other parts from reference TRBV5-1 and TRBJ1-1): KAGVTQTPRYLIKTRGQQVTLSCSPISGHRSVSWYQQTPGQGLQFLFEYFSETQRNKGNFPGRFSGRQFSNSRSEMNVSTLELGDSALYLCASSYGRGRDTEAFFGQGTRLTVV.